These 7 T cell receptor beta chains were all obtained from the same sample, sequenced in a study of cytomegalovirus exposure and HLA in healthy donors. Generated by immunoSEQ multiplex PCR, the TCRdb table keeps only in-frame clones and is missing some. Of some 130,000 clones in the sample, about 80% are singletons; the top ten hold just under 30%. Sequencing used PBMCs. The receptors stem from a man aged 30 to 39 in good health and CMV-seropositive.

This chain joins TRBV27 and TRBJ2-1; unclear D gene. The CDR3 is 11 residues long. Germline CDR1 MNHEY, CDR2 SMNVEV (reference sequence). V lost 2 bases and J lost 9, with 5 bases in between. CDR3 residues: CASSLGTEQFF. The DNA for the CDR3 is TGTGCCAGCAGTTTAGGCACTGAGCAGTTCTTC.

This chain's CDR3 is CASSPGHPTEAFF. As DNA, the CDR3 is TGTGCCAGCAGTCCGGGACACCCCACTGAAGCTTTCTTT. The chain has TRBV27 and TRBJ1-1; possible D gene TRBD1, 6 bases. This CDR3 is 13 amino acids long. The germline V and J ends were trimmed by 5 bases and 4 bases, with 11 bases remaining between them. Germline V gene data show CDR1 as MNHEY and CDR2 as SMNVEV (reference sequence).

This clone was observed a few times. The chain combines TRBV30 with TRBJ2-7; 9 bases match TRBD1. Germline lookup yields CDR1 GTSNPN and CDR2 SVGIG (reference sequence). Trimming at V came to 6 bases and at J to 2 bases, leaving 5 bases not matched to a gene. This CDR3 contains 13 residues. In DNA form, the CDR3 reads TGTGCCTGTGTGGGACAGGGTCCCTACGAGCAGTACTTC. Protein product: CACVGQGPYEQYF.

The chain is built from TRBV19 and TRBJ1-5, with no clear D. CDR3 size: 14 residues. With 6 bases removed from V and 0 bases from J, the gap between germline ends came to 9 bases. Germline CDR1 reads LNHDA; CDR2 reads SQIVND (reference sequence). The CDR3 DNA reads as TGTGCCAGTAGCACGAGTGTTAGCAATCAGCCCCAGCATTTT. Amino acid sequence: CASSTSVSNQPQHF.

This clone has only a few counts. The chain employs TRBV11-1 and TRBJ1-1; D ambiguous. The germline V and J ends were trimmed by 5 bases and 1 base, with 5 bases remaining between them. The length of the CDR3 is 12 residues. Germline CDR1 reads SGHAT; CDR2 reads FQDESV (reference sequence). For the CDR3, the DNA is TGTGCCAGCAGCCCCTGGAACACTGAAGCTTTCTTT. Translation: CASSPWNTEAFF.

The V call is TRBV7-7, the J call TRBJ2-5, with D possibly matching TRBD2 (5 bases). Germline CDR1 and CDR2: SSHAT and FNYEAQ (reference sequence). CDR3 length: 14 residues. V lost 0 bases and J lost 3, with 8 bases in between. The CDR3 DNA is TGTGCCAGCAGCTTAGCCGGGGTCAAAGAGACCCAGTACTTC. Its protein product is CASSLAGVKETQYF.

The chain carries TRBV7-9 and TRBJ1-1; the match to TRBD1 covers 7 bases. CDR1 and CDR2 from the germline V gene are SEHNR and FQNEAQ (reference sequence). The junction had 7 bases not matched to a gene; V was cut back by 5 bases and J by 4 bases. CDR3 length: 14 residues. DNA for the CDR3: TGTGCCAGCAGCCTCGACAGGGCAAGCACTGAAGCTTTCTTT. This translates into CASSLDRASTEAFF.